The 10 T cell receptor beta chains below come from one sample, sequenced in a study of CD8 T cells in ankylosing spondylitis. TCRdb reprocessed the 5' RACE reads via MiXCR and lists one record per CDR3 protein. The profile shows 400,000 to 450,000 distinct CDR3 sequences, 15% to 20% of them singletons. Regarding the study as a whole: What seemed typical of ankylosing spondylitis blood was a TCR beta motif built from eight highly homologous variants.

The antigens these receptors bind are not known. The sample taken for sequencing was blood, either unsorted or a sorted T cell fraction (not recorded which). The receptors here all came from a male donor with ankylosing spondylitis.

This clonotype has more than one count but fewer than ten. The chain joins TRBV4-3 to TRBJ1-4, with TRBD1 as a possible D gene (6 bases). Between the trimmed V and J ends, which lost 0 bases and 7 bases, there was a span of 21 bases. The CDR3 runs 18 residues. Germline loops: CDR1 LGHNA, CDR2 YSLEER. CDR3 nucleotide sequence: TGCGCCAGCAGCCAAGATGACTTCCGCAGGGGAGCGGGTGAAAAACTGTTTTTT. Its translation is CASSQDDFRRGAGEKLFF.

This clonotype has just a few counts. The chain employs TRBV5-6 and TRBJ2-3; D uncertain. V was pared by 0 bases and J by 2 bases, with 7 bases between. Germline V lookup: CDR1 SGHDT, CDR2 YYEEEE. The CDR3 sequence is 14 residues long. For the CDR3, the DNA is TGTGCCAGCAGCTTGGAACTAATCACAGATACGCAGTATTTT. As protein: CASSLELITDTQYF. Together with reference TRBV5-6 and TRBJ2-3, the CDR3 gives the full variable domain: DAGVTQSPTHLIKTRGQQVTLRCSPKSGHDTVSWYQQALGQGPQFIFQYYEEEERQRGNFPDRFSGHQFPNYSSELNVNALLLGDSALYLCASSLELITDTQYFGPGTRLTVL.

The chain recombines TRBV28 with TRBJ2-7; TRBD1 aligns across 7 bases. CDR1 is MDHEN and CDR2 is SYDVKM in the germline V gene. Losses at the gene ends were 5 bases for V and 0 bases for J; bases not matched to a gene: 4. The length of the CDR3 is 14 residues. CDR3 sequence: CASSTAGGSYEQYF. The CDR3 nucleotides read TGTGCCAGCAGTACAGCAGGGGGCTCCTACGAGCAGTACTTC.

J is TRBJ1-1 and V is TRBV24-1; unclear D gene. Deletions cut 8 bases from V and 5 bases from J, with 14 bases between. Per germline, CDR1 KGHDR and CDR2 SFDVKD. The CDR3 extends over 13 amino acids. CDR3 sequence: CATMLRGGTEAFF. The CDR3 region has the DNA TGTGCCACCATGCTCCGGGGAGGGACTGAAGCTTTCTTT.

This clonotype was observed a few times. CDR3 amino acids: CASSPLPTGQNTEAFF. For the CDR3, the DNA is TGTGCCAGCTCACCACTGCCGACAGGCCAGAACACTGAAGCTTTCTTT. The chain is built from TRBV18 and TRBJ1-1; possible D gene TRBD1, 6 bases. The V and J ends lost 1 base and 1 base respectively, with 13 bases between them. The V gene's germline CDR1 is KGHSH and CDR2 LQKENI. The CDR3 covers 16 residues.

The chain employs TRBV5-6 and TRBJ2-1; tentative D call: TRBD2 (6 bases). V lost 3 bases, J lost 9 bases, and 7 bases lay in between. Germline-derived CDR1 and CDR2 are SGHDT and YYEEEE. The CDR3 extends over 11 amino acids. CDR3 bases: TGTGCCAGCAGCTGGAGGGGTGAGCAGTTCTTC. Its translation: CASSWRGEQFF. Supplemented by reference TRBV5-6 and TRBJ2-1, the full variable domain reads DAGVTQSPTHLIKTRGQQVTLRCSPKSGHDTVSWYQQALGQGPQFIFQYYEEEERQRGNFPDRFSGHQFPNYSSELNVNALLLGDSALYLCASSWRGEQFFGPGTRLTVL.

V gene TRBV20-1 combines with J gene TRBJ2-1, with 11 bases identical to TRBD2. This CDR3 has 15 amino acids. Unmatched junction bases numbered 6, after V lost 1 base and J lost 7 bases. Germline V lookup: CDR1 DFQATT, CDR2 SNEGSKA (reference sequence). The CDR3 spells CSARVAGGPGNEQFF. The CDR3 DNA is TGCAGTGCTAGAGTAGCGGGAGGGCCGGGAAATGAGCAGTTCTTC.

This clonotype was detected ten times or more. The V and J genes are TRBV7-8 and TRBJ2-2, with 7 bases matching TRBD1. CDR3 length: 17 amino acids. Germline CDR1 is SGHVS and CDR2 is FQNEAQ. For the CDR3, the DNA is TGTGCTTCCCAACACCTGACGACAGGGCCCCGCACCGGGGAGCTGTTTTTT. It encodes CASQHLTTGPRTGELFF.

CDR3 protein: CASSLGTGAQQYF. The CDR3, as DNA: TGTGCCAGCAGCTTAGGGACAGGGGCCCAGCAGTACTTC. The chain links TRBV11-3 to TRBJ2-7; TRBD1 matches at 9 bases. The J segment lost 8 bases and the V segment lost 1 base, leaving 3 bases of the junction unmatched. This CDR3 region has 13 residues. CDR1 is SGHNT, CDR2 YENEEA, per germline. Filled out from reference TRBV11-3 and TRBJ2-7, the complete variable domain reads EAGVVQSPRYKIIEKKQPVAFWCNPISGHNTLYWYLQNLGQGPELLIRYENEEAVDDSQLPKDRFSAERLKGVDSTLKIQPAELGDSAVYLCASSLGTGAQQYFGPGTRLTVT.

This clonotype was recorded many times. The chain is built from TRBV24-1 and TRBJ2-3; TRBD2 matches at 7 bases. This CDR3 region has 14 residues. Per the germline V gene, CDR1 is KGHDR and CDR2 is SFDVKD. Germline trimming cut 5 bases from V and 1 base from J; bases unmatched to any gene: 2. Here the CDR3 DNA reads TGTGCCACCAGTGTCGCGGGGGGCACAGATACGCAGTATTTT. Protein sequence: CATSVAGGTDTQYF.